One sample yielded the 27 T cell receptor beta chains listed below, sequenced in a study of human T cells and chemical hapten exposure. It was from unfractionated whole blood that total RNA was extracted. TCRdb passed the 5' RACE reads through MiXCR, listing each CDR3 protein once. This sample has approximately 150,000 distinct CDR3 sequences, with around 4% found just once. The source of these receptors is a female donor in good health.

This clonotype was detected many times. The V and J genes are TRBV28 and TRBJ2-5, with D possibly TRBD1 on 5 matching bases. Trimming cost V 3 bases and J 5 bases, with 16 bases left between them. Germline values: CDR1 MDHEN, CDR2 SYDVKM. This CDR3 spans 15 amino acids. The CDR3 is CASSFPPGFYETQYF. As DNA, the CDR3 is TGTGCCAGCAGTTTCCCCCCAGGGTTCTACGAGACCCAGTACTTC. The complete variable domain, with remaining parts taken from reference TRBV28 and TRBJ2-5, reads DVKVTQSSRYLVKRTGEKVFLECVQDMDHENMFWYRQDPGLGLRLIYFSYDVKMKEKGDIPEGYSVSREKKERFSLILESASTNQTSMYLCASSFPPGFYETQYFGPGTRLLVL.

This clonotype has ten or more counts. J is TRBJ2-3 and V is TRBV12-3 or TRBV12-4; 8 positions agree with TRBD2. This CDR3 comprises 15 residues. The ends lost 6 bases at V and 2 bases at J; junction bases unmatched: 7. CDR3 DNA sequence: TGTGCCAGCAGAGCCACGGGGGGGTACACAGATACGCAGTATTTT. Protein sequence: CASRATGGYTDTQYF.

This CDR3 is CASSLGGPRETQYF. CDR3 sequence (DNA): TGTGCCAGCAGCTTAGGGGGCCCTCGAGAGACCCAGTACTTC. The V gene is TRBV7-9, the J gene TRBJ2-5; weak D call: TRBD1 (5 bases). Trimming took off 1 base at V and 4 bases at J, with 10 bases between the two ends. Germline V lookup: CDR1 SEHNR, CDR2 FQNEAQ (reference sequence). The CDR3 is 14 residues long. Full variable domain (rest looked up from reference TRBV7-9 and TRBJ2-5): DTGVSQNPRHKITKRGQNVTFRCDPISEHNRLYWYRQTLGQGPEFLTYFQNEAQLEKSRLLSDRFSAERPKGSFSTLEIQRTEQGDSAMYLCASSLGGPRETQYFGPGTRLLVL.

This clonotype has at least ten counts. The CDR3 region is CASSLALGLGLEAFF. In DNA, the CDR3 is TGTGCCAGCAGTTTAGCGCTGGGACTCGGCCTTGAAGCTTTCTTT. The chain recombines TRBV12-3 or TRBV12-4 with TRBJ1-1, with D possibly matching TRBD1 (5 bases). This CDR3 is built from 15 residues. The germline V and J ends were trimmed by 0 bases and 7 bases, with 15 bases remaining between them.

This clonotype was detected many times. V usage is TRBV20-1 and J usage is TRBJ1-2; D ambiguous. V gave up 0 bases and J gave up 3 bases, with 11 bases separating them. CDR3 length: 14 residues. CDR1 and CDR2 (germline): DFQATT, SNEGSKA (reference sequence). This CDR3 reads CSARDRSRHYGYTF. As DNA, the CDR3 is TGCAGTGCTAGAGATCGTAGCAGGCACTATGGCTACACCTTC.

This clonotype was detected ten times or more. The CDR3 nucleotides are TGCGCCAGCAGCTCCCGCGTACAGCGAATGGAGGGCTACACCTTC. Amino acid sequence: CASSSRVQRMEGYTF. The rearrangement uses TRBV5-1 and TRBJ1-2; D ambiguous. The V end was cut by 3 bases, the J end by 8 bases, with 20 bases between. The germline CDR1 and CDR2 sequences are SGHRS and YFSETQ. This CDR3 has 15 residues.

The chain uses TRBV4-2 and TRBJ2-1; 12 nucleotides agree with TRBD2. Unmatched junction bases numbered 7, after V lost 5 bases and J lost 5 bases. The CDR3 sequence is 16 residues long. Germline-derived CDR1 and CDR2 are LGHNA and YNFKEQ. CDR3 nucleotide sequence: TGTGCCAGCAGCGTAACTAGCGGGGGGCCTAACAATGAGCAGTTCTTC. Its protein is CASSVTSGGPNNEQFF.

This clonotype was seen ten or more times. CDR3 DNA sequence: TGTGCCAGCAGCTTGCTGGGCAATCAGCCCCAGCATTTT. It specifies CASSLLGNQPQHF. V is TRBV5-5 and J is TRBJ1-5; D is undetermined. The CDR3 is 13 amino acids. V was shortened by 1 base and J by 2 bases, with 4 bases between the two germline ends. Germline V lookup: CDR1 SGHKS, CDR2 YYEKEE (reference sequence).

This clonotype was observed many times. The chain joins TRBV5-1 to TRBJ2-5; unclear D gene. The CDR3 has 13 amino acids. CDR1 and CDR2 from the germline V gene are SGHRS and YFSETQ. Trimming removed 0 bases from V and 2 bases from J, with 5 bases in between. CDR3: CASSLGYQETQYF. The CDR3 nucleotides read TGCGCCAGCAGCTTGGGCTATCAAGAGACCCAGTACTTC. Full variable domain (remainder filled in from reference TRBV5-1 and TRBJ2-5): KAGVTQTPRYLIKTRGQQVTLSCSPISGHRSVSWYQQTPGQGLQFLFEYFSETQRNKGNFPGRFSGRQFSNSRSEMNVSTLELGDSALYLCASSLGYQETQYFGPGTRLLVL.

DNA of the CDR3: TGTGCCAGCAGAAATCGGGACAGTGACTTGAACACTGAAGCTTTCTTT. Amino acid sequence: CASRNRDSDLNTEAFF. The V and J genes are TRBV6-2 or TRBV6-3 and TRBJ1-1, with 7 bases that match TRBD1. Per germline, CDR1 MNHEY and CDR2 SVGEGT. V was clipped by 6 bases and J by 0 bases; unmatched bases: 10. This CDR3 spans 16 amino acids.

This clonotype was seen at least ten times. The chain has TRBV9 and TRBJ2-1; tentatively, D is TRBD2 (6 bases). This CDR3 spans 16 amino acids. CDR1 is SGDLS, CDR2 YYNGEE, per germline. V lost 0 bases and J lost 6, with 16 bases in between. In DNA form, the CDR3 reads TGTGCCAGCAGCGTAGGCGGGGCGGGGATTTTCAATGAGCAGTTCTTC. Amino acid sequence: CASSVGGAGIFNEQFF.

This clonotype was detected many times. The V and J genes are TRBV4-3 and TRBJ1-3; D remains ambiguous. V lost 0 bases, J lost 2 bases, and 11 bases lay in between. The CDR3 totals 16 residues. Germline V CDR1 and CDR2: LGHNA, YSLEER. CDR3 bases: TGCGCCAGCAGCCAAGATCCCCGAGACCCTGGAAACACCATATATTTT. Protein: CASSQDPRDPGNTIYF.

This clonotype appeared many times. V gene TRBV29-1 combines with J gene TRBJ1-1; D unresolved. This CDR3 is built from 11 residues. The V and J ends lost 3 bases and 8 bases respectively, with 10 bases between them. CDR1 SQVTM and CDR2 ANQGSEA come from the germline V gene. Written as DNA, the CDR3 is TGCAGCGTTGAGTCGGGAACCGAAGCTTTCTTT. This codes for CSVESGTEAFF.

This clonotype was recorded at least ten times. The CDR3 reads CAWEDPLAKNIQYF. CDR3 DNA sequence: TGTGCCTGGGAAGACCCTCTAGCCAAAAACATTCAGTACTTC. This chain connects TRBV30 to TRBJ2-4; D remains unclear. Germline loops: CDR1 GTSNPN, CDR2 SVGIG (reference sequence). CDR3 size: 14 residues. V was pared by 5 bases and J by 0 bases, with 11 bases between. Combining the CDR3 with reference TRBV30 and TRBJ2-4 gives the whole variable domain SQTIHQWPATLVQPVGSPLSLECTVEGTSNPNLYWYRQAAGRGLQLLFYSVGIGQISSEVPQNLSASRPQDRQFILSSKKLLLSDSGFYLCAWEDPLAKNIQYFGAGTRLSVL.

In its sample, this clonotype was seen many times. The chain links TRBV27 to TRBJ2-5; D is possibly TRBD2 (5 bases). Germline V lookup: CDR1 MNHEY, CDR2 SMNVEV (reference sequence). V was trimmed by 3 bases and J by 3 bases, leaving 14 bases between them. The length of the CDR3 is 15 residues. The CDR3 sequence: CASSFRYGVEETQYF. The CDR3 nucleotides read TGTGCCAGCAGTTTCCGGTACGGGGTAGAAGAGACCCAGTACTTC.

This clonotype showed up many times. The chain is built from TRBV20-1 and TRBJ1-5, with a possible D match to TRBD1 (5 bases). V lost 4 bases and J 0 bases, leaving 16 bases between the germline ends. Looked up from germline, CDR1 is DFQATT and CDR2 is SNEGSKA (reference sequence). The CDR3 spans 16 residues. The CDR3 region is CSATTRAIYSNQPQHF. CDR3 DNA: TGCAGTGCTACTACCAGGGCCATCTATAGCAATCAGCCCCAGCATTTT.

This clonotype was recorded many times. The CDR3 region is CSARPGAEKLFF. As DNA, the CDR3 is TGCAGTGCTAGACCTGGGGCAGAAAAACTGTTTTTT. The chain couples TRBV20-1 to TRBJ1-4; D perhaps matches TRBD1 (5 bases). The germline CDR1 and CDR2 sequences are DFQATT and SNEGSKA (reference sequence). The CDR3 covers 12 residues. The V gene lost 2 bases and the J gene lost 8 bases, with 9 bases spanning the gap.

In this sample, this clonotype turned up a few times. This rearrangement joins TRBV6-5 to TRBJ2-3; 13 bases align to TRBD2. CDR1 and CDR2 from the germline V gene are MNHEY and SVGAGI. The CDR3 spans 17 residues. J gave up 4 bases and V 2 bases, and 6 bases lay outside the gene matches. The CDR3: CASSYGGLAGTPDTQYF. In DNA form, the CDR3 reads TGTGCCAGCAGTTACGGGGGACTAGCGGGGACCCCAGATACGCAGTATTTT.

Notes on this clonotype: A single base separates this from a much larger clone, so it may be a read error. The rearrangement uses TRBV20-1 and TRBJ2-3, with a tentative D call TRBD2 (5 bases). CDR3 length: 14 amino acids. Germline assignment: CDR1 DFQATT and CDR2 SNEGSKA (reference sequence). The CDR3 DNA sequence: TGCAGTGCTAGAGATCCGGGGAGCATAGATACGCAGTATTTT. Protein: CSARDPGSIDTQYF.

This clonotype was seen repeatedly, ten times or more. The CDR3 DNA is TGTGCCAGCAGACCACAGGTCCTCTCTGGGGCCAACGTCCTGACTTTC. It is translated as CASRPQVLSGANVLTF. The V and J genes are TRBV12-3 or TRBV12-4 and TRBJ2-6; D might be TRBD1 (5 bases). The CDR3 totals 16 residues. V dropped 6 bases and J dropped 0 bases, with 12 bases sitting between them.

This clonotype showed up many times. This sequence joins TRBV12-3 or TRBV12-4 and TRBJ1-2; tentative D call: TRBD1 (6 bases). V lost 6 bases to trimming and J lost 4 bases, with 18 bases between them. The CDR3 length is 15 residues. The CDR3, as DNA: TGTGCCAGCAGCCGAACTACAGGGCAGAGCTATGGCTACACCTTC. Amino acids: CASSRTTGQSYGYTF.

This clonotype was detected ten times or more. The V and J genes are TRBV28 and TRBJ1-2; D is unresolved. CDR3 size: 14 residues. Germline V gene data show CDR1 as MDHEN and CDR2 as SYDVKM. Deletions cut 6 bases from V and 4 bases from J, with 15 bases between. CDR3 region: CASSSGQMGYGYTF. The DNA of the CDR3 is TGTGCCAGCAGCTCCGGGCAAATGGGCTATGGCTACACCTTC.

This clonotype was picked up many times. The chain joins TRBV21-1 to TRBJ2-2; the DNA was not compared with TRBD2, the D call given in the table. TRBV21-1 is reported as a pseudogene. This CDR3 has 15 amino acids. The CDR3 loop is CASTMNREGSGELFF. The CDR3 nucleotides are TGTGCCAGCACGATGAACAGGGAGGGGTCCGGGGAGCTGTTTTTT.

This clonotype has only a few counts. The rearrangement uses TRBV12-3 or TRBV12-4 and TRBJ2-2; D is ambiguous. This CDR3 spans 13 amino acids. Trimming stripped 8 bases from V and 6 bases from J, with 13 bases between. The CDR3 spells CASRAFSAGELFF. CDR3 in DNA: TGTGCCAGCCGAGCGTTCTCAGCCGGGGAGCTGTTTTTT.

The CDR3 protein is CSFPGTLSGEQYF. The CDR3 DNA reads as TGCAGTTTCCCCGGGACTCTTTCAGGGGAGCAGTACTTC. The chain combines TRBV20-1 with TRBJ2-7, with TRBD2 as a possible D gene (6 bases). Germline V gives CDR1 DFQATT, CDR2 SNEGSKA (reference sequence). The CDR3 spans 13 residues. The V and J ends lost 8 bases and 7 bases respectively, with 21 bases between them.

This clonotype appeared many times. The rearrangement links TRBV5-1 to TRBJ1-1; 11 nucleotides line up with TRBD1. The V and J ends lost 7 bases and 6 bases, in that order; junction bases with no gene match: 11. The CDR3 runs 15 residues. Germline assignment: CDR1 SGHRS and CDR2 YFSETQ. In DNA, the CDR3 is TGCGCCAGCTCCAACCGGGACAGGGGGAATCCTGAAGCTTTCTTT. Protein: CASSNRDRGNPEAFF.

This clonotype was recorded at least ten times. V gene TRBV29-1 combines with J gene TRBJ2-1, with no clear D. The CDR3 sequence is 10 residues long. The germline CDR1 and CDR2 sequences are SQVTM and ANQGSEA. With 4 bases removed from V and 7 bases from J, the gap between germline ends came to 5 bases. CDR3 amino acids: CSVAENEQFF. Here the CDR3 DNA reads TGCAGCGTTGCAGAAAATGAGCAGTTCTTC.